Listed here are 5 T cell receptor beta chains from one sample, sequenced in a study of yellow fever vaccine responses in identical twins (dated 2018 in TCRdb). Receptors were amplified or captured by RT-PCR. Instrument on record: Illumina HiSeq 2500. TCRdb trimmed the raw reads at Q25, called clones with MiXCR and kept productive beta chains. Rows are unified per CDR3 protein, each entry keeping the most common DNA and genes. This sample gives tens of thousands of distinct CDR3 sequences in total; roughly 73% of them show up just once. 4% to 6% of the sample belongs to the ten largest clones. The sequencing here drew on T cells from blood (PBMCs), unsorted or a sorted subset (not recorded which), taken before or after yellow fever vaccination (not recorded which). The receptors come from a woman aged 18-30 years who received the yellow fever vaccine. Donor details come from another sample of the same person, matched by shared clones.

This chain connects TRBV10-3 to TRBJ2-7; possible D gene TRBD1, 5 bases. There are 13 residues in the CDR3. Germline CDR1 is ENHRY and CDR2 is SYGVKD. V was shortened by 4 bases and J by 6 bases, with 13 bases between the two germline ends. The CDR3 sequence: CAISGVGQPEQYV. CDR3 sequence (DNA): TGTGCCATCAGTGGGGTGGGGCAACCCGAGCAGTACGTC.

The chain links TRBV29-1 to TRBJ1-4, with 7 nucleotides matching TRBD1. The germline CDR1 and CDR2 sequences are SQVTM and ANQGSEA. CDR3 length: 14 residues. With 1 base clipped from V and 6 bases from J, the junction kept 5 bases outside the gene matches. CDR3 sequence: CSVEASGGDEKLFF. The CDR3 DNA reads as TGCAGCGTTGAAGCCTCAGGGGGAGATGAAAAACTGTTTTTT.

The genes are TRBV3-1 and TRBJ2-2, with D hard to call. Per the germline V gene, CDR1 is LGHDT and CDR2 is YNNKEL (reference sequence). Trimming removed 8 bases at V and 4 bases at J, with 8 bases between. The CDR3 is 12 residues long. CDR3 DNA: TGTGCCAGCGGACCAGTCACCGGGGAGCTGTTTTTT. Its protein is CASGPVTGELFF.

This clonotype has more than one count but fewer than ten. V is TRBV2 and J is TRBJ1-1, with D perhaps TRBD1 (6 bases). The germline CDR1 and CDR2 sequences are SNHLY and FYNNEI. This CDR3 comprises 14 residues. Trimming shortened V by 6 bases and J by 5 bases, and 16 bases separated the two germline ends. The CDR3 is CASSGDSRGTEAFF. The DNA of the CDR3 is TGTGCCAGCAGCGGTGACAGCAGGGGTACTGAAGCTTTCTTT.

The chain joins TRBV4-1 to TRBJ2-1; unclear D gene. Germline CDR1 and CDR2: MGHRA and YSYEKL. The CDR3 has 14 amino acids. V was cut by 4 bases and J by 6 bases, with 13 bases left in between. The CDR3, as DNA: TGCGCCAGCAGCCTCGAGGATAGCCGCAATGAGCAGTTCTTC. It yields the protein CASSLEDSRNEQFF.